This TCR beta chain was recorded in a study of blood T cell repertoires in COVID-19. Across the whole study: Both acute and convalescent COVID-19 samples were obtained from the United States, Italy and Spain. Sources were T cells, B-cell-depleted T cells, or PBMCs; the material itself was cDNA or gDNA.

This clone is a singleton in its sample. Source study methods: Nucleated cell number was recorded as an estimate derived from reference gene primer amplification. The assay was immunoSEQ multiplex PCR, and TCRdb's table has in-frame clones only and misses some. The V and J calls and clone size come from that table; D and trimming were worked out from the DNA. The table shows about 59,000 clones, with more than 60% occurring only once. This TCR was recovered from a woman aged 70 to 79 with acute or convalescent COVID-19. Specimen: peripheral blood.

CDR3 region: CSVAQVGGEKLFF. In nucleotides, the CDR3 is TGCAGCGTTGCCCAAGTGGGGGGGGAAAAACTGTTTTTT. The chain employs TRBV29-1 and TRBJ1-4; maybe TRBD1 (5 bases). This CDR3 has 13 residues. Germline CDR1 and CDR2: SQVTM and ANQGSEA. Trimming removed 4 bases from V and 8 bases from J, with 14 bases in between.